This TCR beta chain was sequenced in a study of T cell changes during pregnancy in multiple sclerosis. The CDR3 is made up of 13 amino acids. The germline V gene has CDR1 SGHRS and CDR2 YFSETQ. The V end was cut by 0 bases, the J end by 3 bases, with 6 bases between. TCRdb keeps only in-frame clones here, not all; method: immunoSEQ multiplex PCR. The sample lists 58,000 or so clones; approximately 86% were seen once. The receptor comes from a female donor with multiple sclerosis, enrolled in a pregnancy study. Sequences were derived from CD4+ T cells from peripheral blood mononuclear cells, sampled in the third trimester of pregnancy. This chain connects TRBV5-1 to TRBJ1-1; TRBD1 is a possible D gene (5 bases). DNA of the CDR3: TGCGCCAGCAGCTTGGGGGGGGACACTGAAGCTTTCTTT. It translates to CASSLGGDTEAFF.